Below are 7 T cell receptor beta chains sequenced from a single sample in a study of identical twins. Using its own MiXCR run on the 5' RACE reads, TCRdb lists one record per CDR3 protein. In the table there are about 340,000 distinct CDR3 sequences, approximately 9.1% of which are singletons. Sequenced: naive T cells sorted from blood. These receptors were collected from a woman between 50 and 59 years old in good health.

The genes are TRBV6-5 and TRBJ2-5; 10 bases line up with TRBD2. Germline loops: CDR1 MNHEY, CDR2 SVGAGI. The ends lost 8 bases at V and 4 bases at J; junction bases unmatched: 13. The CDR3 has 16 residues. The CDR3 reads CASLGTSGNGIETQYF. The CDR3 region has the DNA TGTGCCAGCTTGGGAACTAGCGGGAACGGGATAGAGACCCAGTACTTC.

This clonotype has at least ten counts. The V call is TRBV10-3, the J call TRBJ2-7; D call uncertain. Trimming cost V 6 bases and J 0 bases, with 9 bases left between them. The CDR3 consists of 13 residues. Germline CDR1 is ENHRY and CDR2 is SYGVKD. The CDR3, as DNA: TGTGCCATCAGCCAGGACGCCTCCTACGAGCAGTACTTC. Amino acid sequence: CAISQDASYEQYF.

This clonotype was counted many times. This chain links TRBV11-2 with TRBJ2-7, with 10 nucleotides matching TRBD2. The V gene's germline CDR1 is SGHAT and CDR2 FQNNGV. J lost 7 bases, V lost 7 bases, and 10 bases had no gene match. The CDR3 spans 14 residues. As DNA, the CDR3 is TGTGCCAGCATCAGCGGGAGGGAATTGGGGGAGCAGTACTTC. Its translation: CASISGRELGEQYF.

This clonotype was recorded at least ten times. The chain has TRBV20-1 and TRBJ2-5, with 9 nucleotides matching TRBD2. With 0 bases clipped from V and 5 bases from J, the junction kept 7 bases outside the gene matches. The CDR3 is 15 residues long. CDR1 is DFQATT, CDR2 SNEGSKA, per germline (reference sequence). The CDR3 DNA reads TGCAGTGCTAGAGATAGGCGGGAGGGGTTGGAGACCCAGTACTTC. Translating it yields CSARDRREGLETQYF.

This clonotype was seen a single time. The chain has TRBV11-2 and TRBJ2-1, with 9 bases that match TRBD2. Per germline, CDR1 SGHAT and CDR2 FQNNGV. The trim removed 4 bases at V and 11 bases at J, leaving 15 bases unmatched. CDR3 length: 16 residues. The CDR3 nucleotides read TGTGCCAGCAGCTCCGACCTAGCGGGAACGGGCACTAAGCAGTTCTTC. The encoded protein is CASSSDLAGTGTKQFF.

This clonotype was counted ten times or more. The chain couples TRBV29-1 to TRBJ2-1; TRBD1 aligns across 7 bases. Germline lookup yields CDR1 SQVTM and CDR2 ANQGSEA. The CDR3 runs 14 residues. J was trimmed by 7 bases and V by 3 bases; bases with no gene match: 9. CDR3 bases: TGCAGCGTTGATGAGGGGGCGCAGTTAAATGAGCAGTTCTTC. Its protein is CSVDEGAQLNEQFF.

This clonotype has a handful of counts. J is TRBJ2-3 and V is TRBV20-1; D gene unclear. CDR1 and CDR2 (germline): DFQATT, SNEGSKA (reference sequence). V was pared by 5 bases and J by 0 bases, with 12 bases between. The CDR3 loop spans 14 amino acids. The CDR3 nucleotides are TGCAGTGCTCCCCGGCTGGAGAGCACAGATACGCAGTATTTT. It encodes CSAPRLESTDTQYF.